Sequencing of this T cell receptor (beta chain) was carried out in a study of cytotoxic CD8 clonotypes in ibrutinib-treated CLL (dated by TCRdb to the early 2020s). Study-wide context: The cohort was composed of under 12 relapsed/refractory and around 14 treatment-naive patients; IGHV unmutated status was identified in some 17 patients. An average of around 260,000 productive templates and 94,082 productive rearrangements was obtained per sample. Cryopreserved peripheral blood mononuclear cells were collected before treatment, at response, and at either disease progression or sustained remission. Every remission and progressive disease sample was obtained while ibrutinib was still being received by the patients. Partial responses were observed in roughly 24 patients and complete responses in 2; after a median follow-up of 68 months, remission was maintained in approximately 15 patients and progression was observed in approximately twelve. Of the approximately 87 people in the trial, 25 to 30 had longitudinal samples available. Samples at response were collected after a median of around twelve months of treatment, with a range of roughly 6 to 40 months. The study at large found these results: An increase in clonality was observed at ibrutinib response, with clonality remaining stable during sustained remission and falling back toward baseline at progression. Baseline clonality exceeded that of age-matched healthy donors and correlated strongly with circulating CD8+ T-cell counts. Public clonotypes were rare and either contracted or stayed stable during treatment, and the rise in clonality at ibrutinib response reflected the expansion of private clonotypes. Sampling times were not matched between sustained-remission and progressing patients, and lymph node repertoires were not studied.

This clone was detected only a few times. There is no known antigen for this receptor. Per-nucleotide qualities are absent, and no much larger clonotype sits a single base away. After removal of 4 bases from V and 3 bases from J, the junction retains 6 bases not matched to a gene. CDR1 and CDR2 were assigned from the germline V gene as SGHDT and YYEEEE. The CDR3 covers 14 residues, taking in both the cysteine and the phenylalanine. The DNA shown is the 42-base CDR3, in frame from base 1. The time point label here, explained by the study, means: progressive disease on ibrutinib. For TCR beta library preparation, about 2 micrograms of genomic DNA were isolated from cryopreserved PBMCs. Longitudinal blood samples from CLL patients receiving ibrutinib monotherapy were subjected to high-throughput TCR beta sequencing. The patients were enrolled in a single-center, open-label phase 2 trial of ibrutinib monotherapy.

Each clonotype received, on average, about 10x coverage in deep resolution sequencing performed on a MiSeq, where the target depth lay between 1 in 1 million and 1 in 200,000 T cells. The immunoSEQ hsTCRB Kit was used to generate the TCR beta libraries. Regarding the original processing steps: ImmunoSEQ Data Assistant and ImmunoSEQ Analyzer were used for data analysis, and V, D and J genes were assigned according to IMGT definitions. Clonality, which ranges from 0 to 1, was calculated by subtracting the normalized Shannon entropy of productive rearrangement frequencies from one. Public clonotype analysis was restricted to overrepresented clonotypes comprising at least 0.05% of each patient's repertoire. Thirteen repertoires from age-matched healthy donors, obtained from immuneACCESS, served as clonality controls. In TCRdb, the immuneACCESS table is reduced to in-frame sequences with V and J assigned. These tables do not hold every clone; where another copy was compared, an unresolved V gene accounts for under half, and the others remain unexplained. The DNA was the basis for D and trimming; V, J and clone size are from that table. The sample table records about 50,000 clones; around 52% of these occur just once. The top ten clonotypes cover about 24% of the sample.

This receptor was taken from a human donor with chronic lymphocytic leukemia. The sequencing here drew on PBMCs, taken at disease progression, from a patient treated with ibrutinib. In this chain, TRBV5-6 is recombined with TRBJ2-7; TRBD1 aligns with 8 central bases. The sequence in DNA is TGTGCCAGCAGCCCGGACAGGGTAGGCTACGAGCAGTACTTC. It translates as CASSPDRVGYEQYF.